Below, 8 T cell receptor beta chains from the same sample are listed, as sequenced in a study of T cell repertoires in cytomegalovirus infection. No antigen has been assigned to these receptors. TCRdb called the reads again in MiXCR, with one record for every CDR3 protein. The data show some 350,000 distinct CDR3 sequences, roughly 34% seen once. This sample comprised cultured PBMCs, obtained from culture after CMV antigen stimulation. These TCRs come from a human donor in good health (CMV status not recorded). Some clones in this sample may be carry-over from other donors' samples.

This clonotype has just a few counts. The chain employs TRBV7-2 and TRBJ2-7; 11 bases align to TRBD2. Looked up from germline, CDR1 is SGHTA and CDR2 is FQGNSA. The CDR3 runs 13 residues. The CDR3 DNA reads as TGTGCCAGCAGCGTAGCGGGAGGGCCTGAGCAGTATGTC. This gives the protein CASSVAGGPEQYV.

The CDR3 DNA reads TGTGCCAGTAGCGAGCTCCCTATCGGCAATGAGCAGTTCTTC. Protein sequence: CASSELPIGNEQFF. The chain uses TRBV19 and TRBJ2-1, with D uncertain. Germline V gene data show CDR1 as LNHDA and CDR2 as SQIVND (reference sequence). The CDR3 runs to 14 residues. The V end lost 6 bases, the J end lost 6 bases, and 15 bases lay between the germline ends.

This clonotype was counted a few times. The CDR3 region is CASSILPGPNTGELFF. The CDR3 DNA is TGTGCCAGTAGTATCCTCCCGGGACCGAACACCGGGGAGCTGTTTTTT. J is TRBJ2-2 and V is TRBV19; either TRBD1 or TRBD2 may supply D (5 bases each). The CDR3 is made up of 16 amino acids. V lost 3 bases and J 0 bases, leaving 11 bases between the germline ends. CDR1 and CDR2 from the germline V gene are LNHDA and SQIVND (reference sequence).

The chain is built from TRBV20-1 and TRBJ1-3; 9 nucleotides line up with TRBD1. The CDR3 sequence is 16 residues long. J lost 2 bases, V lost 0 bases, and 5 bases had no gene match. In germline, CDR1 is DFQATT, CDR2 SNEGSKA (reference sequence). The CDR3 spells CSAREGNRGPGNTIYF. Here the CDR3 DNA reads TGCAGTGCTAGAGAAGGAAACAGGGGGCCTGGAAACACCATATATTTT.

This clonotype was observed a handful of times. J is TRBJ2-1 and V is TRBV30, with D unclear. The germline V and J ends were trimmed by 0 bases and 10 bases, with 7 bases remaining between them. In germline, CDR1 is GTSNPN, CDR2 SVGIG (reference sequence). The CDR3 spans 11 residues. In DNA, the CDR3 is TGTGCCTGGAGTGTACTGAGCGAGCAGTTCTTC. It encodes CAWSVLSEQFF.

This clonotype was recorded a few times. V usage is TRBV20-1 and J usage is TRBJ2-1; TRBD2 matches at 11 bases. The CDR3 totals 15 residues. From germline, CDR1 is DFQATT and CDR2 SNEGSKA (reference sequence). Germline trimming cut 4 bases from V and 5 bases from J; bases unmatched to any gene: 7. The CDR3 DNA reads as TGCAGTGCTATAACACTAGCGGGAGCGAACAATGAGCAGTTCTTC. Residues: CSAITLAGANNEQFF.

The CDR3 DNA is TGTGCCAGCAGTTTAGAGTGGGGGGCCAGTGAAAAACTGTTTTTT. It yields the protein CASSLEWGASEKLFF. The chain recombines TRBV12-3 or TRBV12-4 with TRBJ1-4, with D possibly being TRBD1 (6 bases). The CDR3 contains 15 residues. Between the trimmed V and J ends, which lost 1 base and 7 bases, there was a span of 13 bases.

This clonotype was seen a single time. The rearrangement links TRBV6-6 to TRBJ2-1; no firm D call. Trimming shortened V by 0 bases and J by 8 bases, and 8 bases separated the two germline ends. Germline lookup yields CDR1 MNHNY and CDR2 SVGAGI (reference sequence). This CDR3 comprises 13 residues. The CDR3 reads CASSYSGSYEQFF. CDR3 nucleotide sequence: TGTGCCAGCAGTTACTCGGGTAGCTATGAGCAGTTCTTC.